This passage covers 20 T cell receptor beta chains from one sample sequenced in a study of shared clonotypes between healthy human individuals. Assay: immunoSEQ multiplex PCR; the TCRdb copy retains only in-frame clones and omits some. The table shows about 2.3 million clones, with 85% to 95% occurring only once. Sequencing was performed on naive CD4+ T cells from PBMCs. Subset meaning: CD45RA+ positively selected. These receptors were taken from a young man in good health. Some clones in this sample may be carry-over from other donors' samples.

V and J are TRBV5-1 and TRBJ1-1; 10 nucleotides agree with TRBD1. CDR1 and CDR2 (germline): SGHRS, YFSETQ. CDR3 size: 18 residues. Germline trimming cut 4 bases from V and 0 bases from J; bases unmatched to any gene: 12. CDR3 nucleotide sequence: TGCGCCAGCAGCGCGAGGAGGACAGGGGGAAATTTGAACACTGAAGCTTTCTTT. Protein product: CASSARRTGGNLNTEAFF.

The CDR3 bases are TGTGCCAGCAGCCAGGGGGGTTCCAGCTATGGCTACACCTTC. It encodes CASSQGGSSYGYTF. This chain joins TRBV5-4 and TRBJ1-2, with 7 positions matching TRBD1. After removal of 4 bases from V and 4 bases from J, the junction contained 7 bases not matched to a gene. The CDR3 runs to 14 residues. Per the germline V gene, CDR1 is SGHNT and CDR2 is YYREEE (reference sequence).

This chain joins TRBV28 and TRBJ2-5; 8 bases map to TRBD2. Germline V lookup: CDR1 MDHEN, CDR2 SYDVKM. There are 14 residues in the CDR3. The CDR3 protein is CGAGGKTLQETQYF. The CDR3, as DNA: TGTGGGGCGGGGGGTAAGACGCTCCAAGAGACCCAGTACTTC. Variable domain in full (rest from reference TRBV28 and TRBJ2-5): DVKVTQSSRYLVKRTGEKVFLECVQDMDHENMFWYRQDPGLGLRLIYFSYDVKMKEKGDIPEGYSVSREKKERFSLILESASTNQTSMYLCGAGGKTLQETQYFGPGTRLLVL.

This chain connects TRBV7-8 to TRBJ1-1; perhaps TRBD1 as D (5 bases). Germline V lookup: CDR1 SGHVS, CDR2 FQNEAQ. The CDR3 has 14 amino acids. V lost 6 bases and J lost 1, with 12 bases in between. The CDR3 sequence is CASRRGLRNTEAFF. The CDR3 coding sequence is TGTGCCAGCAGGCGGGGCCTGAGGAACACTGAAGCTTTCTTT.

V gene TRBV4-1 combines with J gene TRBJ2-7; 11 nucleotides agree with TRBD1. Germline trimming cut 1 base from V and 6 bases from J; bases unmatched to any gene: 8. In germline, CDR1 is MGHRA, CDR2 YSYEKL. The CDR3 has 16 amino acids. The CDR3 DNA follows: TGCGCCAGCAGCCAAGGGTTGCGTGGGACAGGGGGCGAGCAGTACTTC. This sequence encodes CASSQGLRGTGGEQYF.

This sequence joins TRBV9 and TRBJ1-2, with D tentatively TRBD1 (5 bases). In germline, CDR1 is SGDLS, CDR2 YYNGEE. This CDR3 region has 13 residues. V was pared by 0 bases and J by 8 bases, with 11 bases between. CDR3 protein: CASSVGVWGGYTF. As DNA, the CDR3 is TGTGCCAGCAGCGTAGGCGTTTGGGGCGGCTACACCTTC.

The chain has TRBV9 and TRBJ2-6; D is uncertain. CDR1 is SGDLS and CDR2 is YYNGEE in the germline V gene. The CDR3 has 13 amino acids. V was clipped by 4 bases and J by 4 bases, with 6 bases between them. CDR3 loop: CASSIPGANVLTF. The CDR3 DNA sequence: TGTGCCAGCAGCATACCGGGGGCCAACGTCCTGACTTTC.

The CDR3 nucleotides read TGTGCCAGCAGCGCCGCTAGCGGGAGTTTCACAGATACGCAGTATTTT. Its protein is CASSAASGSFTDTQYF. The chain uses TRBV9 and TRBJ2-3, with 10 bases that match TRBD2. The length of the CDR3 is 16 residues. CDR1 SGDLS and CDR2 YYNGEE come from the germline V gene. V shed 3 bases, J shed 2 bases, and the junction held 6 bases outside the gene matches.

CDR3 residues: CASSDRQRSGANVLTF. The CDR3 DNA reads TGTGCCAGCAGTGATAGACAGCGCTCTGGGGCCAACGTCCTGACTTTC. The V and J genes are TRBV2 and TRBJ2-6; TRBD1 might be the D (5 bases). CDR1 is SNHLY, CDR2 FYNNEI, per germline. The CDR3 contains 16 residues. Trimming cost V 3 bases and J 0 bases, with 9 bases left between them.

The chain uses TRBV5-5 and TRBJ1-5, with a tentative D call TRBD1 (6 bases). Per the germline V gene, CDR1 is SGHKS and CDR2 is YYEKEE (reference sequence). CDR3 length: 16 residues. Trimming removed 0 bases from V and 7 bases from J, with 17 bases in between. CDR3 in DNA: TGTGCCAGCAGCTTGGAGGGGGGTGCCGCCAGACAGCCCCAGCATTTT. It translates to CASSLEGGAARQPQHF.

The rearrangement links TRBV19 to TRBJ2-1; possibly TRBD1 for D (5 bases). Between the trimmed V and J ends, which lost 3 bases and 6 bases, there was a span of 15 bases. From germline, CDR1 is LNHDA and CDR2 SQIVND (reference sequence). The CDR3 is 15 residues long. The CDR3 DNA reads TGTGCCAGTAGTATGAGGCAGGGTGGTCCCAATGAGCAGTTCTTC. Translated, it gives CASSMRQGGPNEQFF.

A word on this clone: This sample includes further DNA sequences coding for the same CDR3. The rearrangement links TRBV7-9 to TRBJ1-1; D gene ambiguous. This CDR3 comprises 13 residues. Germline values: CDR1 SEHNR, CDR2 FQNEAQ (reference sequence). V lost 0 bases to trimming and J lost 4 bases, with 6 bases between them. The CDR3: CASSLAGITEAFF. In DNA form, the CDR3 reads TGTGCCAGCAGCTTAGCGGGGATCACTGAAGCTTTCTTT.

This chain connects TRBV9 to TRBJ1-4; 12 nucleotides line up with TRBD1. Germline V CDR1 and CDR2: SGDLS, YYNGEE. The CDR3 runs 15 residues. V lost 3 bases, J lost 6 bases, and 3 bases stayed unmatched. The CDR3 nucleotides read TGTGCCAGCAGCGAGGGACAGGGGGCGCATGAAAAACTGTTTTTT. Its protein product is CASSEGQGAHEKLFF.

V and J are TRBV28 and TRBJ2-2; 8 nucleotides line up with TRBD1. Germline V gene lookup returns CDR1 MDHEN and CDR2 SYDVKM. Unmatched junction bases numbered 5, after V lost 6 bases and J lost 5 bases. This CDR3 spans 14 amino acids. The CDR3 DNA reads TGTGCCAGCAGGGGACAGGACGGTACCGGGGAGCTGTTTTTT. Translated: CASRGQDGTGELFF.

V is TRBV7-9 and J is TRBJ1-1; a weak D match, TRBD1 (6 bases). Per the germline V gene, CDR1 is SEHNR and CDR2 is FQNEAQ (reference sequence). The CDR3 runs to 14 residues. V was trimmed by 6 bases and J by 5 bases, leaving 16 bases between them. In nucleotides, the CDR3 is TGTGCCAGCAGTAATATTAAGGGGGGGACTGAAGCTTTCTTT. The encoded protein is CASSNIKGGTEAFF.

This chain connects TRBV2 to TRBJ1-2; D unclear. The germline CDR1 and CDR2 sequences are SNHLY and FYNNEI. V lost 0 bases to trimming and J lost 1 base, with 6 bases between them. This CDR3 comprises 14 residues. Here the CDR3 DNA reads TGTGCCAGCAGTGAAGCTCAGAGTAACTATGGCTACACCTTC. Amino acid sequence: CASSEAQSNYGYTF. The variable domain in full, with the rest retrieved from reference TRBV2 and TRBJ1-2, is EPEVTQTPSHQVTQMGQEVILRCVPISNHLYFYWYRQILGQKVEFLVSFYNNEISEKSEIFDDQFSVERPDGSNFTLKIRSTKLEDSAMYFCASSEAQSNYGYTFGSGTRLTVV.

The chain recombines TRBV2 with TRBJ1-5; D not certain. V gave up 7 bases and J gave up 1 base, with 11 bases separating them. The CDR3 covers 14 residues. Germline V gene data show CDR1 as SNHLY and CDR2 as FYNNEI. The CDR3 sequence is CASNFLGSNQPQHF. The DNA of the CDR3 is TGTGCCAGCAACTTCTTAGGAAGCAATCAGCCCCAGCATTTT.

This clone was observed once. The chain's CDR3 is CASRRAENTEAFF. CDR3 DNA sequence: TGCGCCAGTCGCCGGGCGGAGAACACTGAAGCTTTCTTT. The chain recombines TRBV5-1 with TRBJ1-1, with D unclear. The CDR3 totals 13 residues. Germline CDR1 and CDR2: SGHRS and YFSETQ. The V end lost 8 bases, the J end lost 1 base, and 12 bases lay between the germline ends.

The chain couples TRBV19 to TRBJ2-7, with TRBD1 identical over 7 bases. The germline V gene encodes CDR1 LNHDA and CDR2 SQIVND (reference sequence). Trimming removed 0 bases from V and 1 base from J; junction bases left unmatched: 9. The CDR3 runs to 17 residues. Here the CDR3 reads CASSIESPGGESYEQYF. The CDR3 region has the DNA TGTGCCAGTAGTATAGAAAGTCCAGGGGGAGAGTCCTACGAGCAGTACTTC. The full variable domain, rest sourced from reference TRBV19 and TRBJ2-7, is DGGITQSPKYLFRKEGQNVTLSCEQNLNHDAMYWYRQDPGQGLRLIYYSQIVNDFQKGDIAEGYSVSREKKESFPLTVTSAQKNPTAFYLCASSIESPGGESYEQYFGPGTRLTVT.

The chain joins TRBV5-1 to TRBJ1-4, with D unclear. V was cut by 4 bases and J by 8 bases, with 18 bases left in between. Looked up from germline, CDR1 is SGHRS and CDR2 is YFSETQ. The length of the CDR3 is 15 residues. CDR3 region: CASSPQTSAVEKLFF. The CDR3 coding sequence is TGCGCCAGCAGCCCTCAGACCTCAGCGGTGGAAAAACTGTTTTTT.